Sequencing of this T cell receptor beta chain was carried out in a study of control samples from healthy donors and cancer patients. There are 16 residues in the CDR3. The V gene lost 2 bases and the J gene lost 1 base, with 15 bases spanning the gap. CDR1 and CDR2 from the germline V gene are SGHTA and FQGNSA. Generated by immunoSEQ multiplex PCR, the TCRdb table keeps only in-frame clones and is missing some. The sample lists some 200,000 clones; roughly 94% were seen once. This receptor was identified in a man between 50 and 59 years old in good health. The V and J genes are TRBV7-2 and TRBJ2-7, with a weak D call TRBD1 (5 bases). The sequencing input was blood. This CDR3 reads CASSLYFAGISYEQYF. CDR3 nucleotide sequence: TGTGCCAGCAGCTTATACTTCGCAGGGATTTCCTACGAGCAGTACTTC.